The 32 T cell receptor beta chains in this list originate from one sample, sequenced in a study of T cells in Graves' hyperthyroidism and ophthalmopathy. Amplified regions were TCR beta CDR3 sequences from RNA transcripts. The primer set for the first-round RT-PCR of the TCR CDR3 was HTBI. Each CDR3 protein is one row after TCRdb ran MiXCR on the multiplex PCR reads. Here the sample spans 300,000 to 450,000 distinct CDR3 sequences, about 15% being singletons. The sequenced material came from blood. The receptors derive from a woman in her fifties or sixties with Graves' hyperthyroidism.

This clonotype showed up many times. The rearrangement links TRBV11-3 to TRBJ2-3, with no clear D. Trimming removed 8 bases from V and 3 bases from J, with 12 bases in between. CDR3 length: 13 residues. Germline V CDR1 and CDR2: SGHNT, YENEEA. CDR3 coding DNA: TGTGCCAGCCGCCTGTCTCTGACAGATACGCAGTATTTT. The encoded protein is CASRLSLTDTQYF.

V is TRBV27 and J is TRBJ2-1, with 10 positions matching TRBD2. Trimming took 6 bases from V and 2 from J; bases not matched to a gene: 4. CDR3 size: 15 residues. The germline V gene has CDR1 MNHEY and CDR2 SMNVEV (reference sequence). CDR3 DNA: TGTGCCAGCAGGTCTGGACTAGCGGCCTACAATGAGCAGTTCTTC. Its protein product is CASRSGLAAYNEQFF.

This clonotype was counted only a few times. The chain employs TRBV5-1 and TRBJ2-1, with TRBD2 identical over 15 bases. The CDR3 length is 16 residues. V shed 4 bases and J 9 bases; nucleotides not matched to a gene: 8. Germline lookup yields CDR1 SGHRS and CDR2 YFSETQ. For the CDR3, the DNA is TGCGCCAGCAGCAGTGGACTAGCGGGAGGGCGGGGTGAGCAGTTCTTC. Amino acids: CASSSGLAGGRGEQFF.

The table lists this clonotype with many counts. The chain combines TRBV27 with TRBJ2-1; no firm D call. CDR1 is MNHEY, CDR2 SMNVEV, per germline (reference sequence). This CDR3 has 12 amino acids. V lost 5 bases and J 6 bases, leaving 8 bases between the germline ends. In nucleotides, the CDR3 is TGTGCCAGCAGTATACCGGGCAATGAGCAGTTCTTC. Translated: CASSIPGNEQFF.

This clonotype was recorded many times. J is TRBJ2-6 and V is TRBV6-1; no definite D call. This CDR3 has 15 amino acids. Trimming left V 8 bases short and J 0 bases short, with 11 bases between. CDR1 MNHNS and CDR2 SASEGT come from the germline V gene. The CDR3: CASAPDFSGANVLTF. For the CDR3, the DNA is TGTGCCAGCGCGCCAGATTTCTCTGGGGCCAACGTCCTGACTTTC.

V gene TRBV11-3 combines with J gene TRBJ2-1; D possibly corresponds to TRBD1 (5 bases). Germline V gives CDR1 SGHNT, CDR2 YENEEA. CDR3 length: 18 residues. Between the trimmed V and J ends, which lost 0 bases and 0 bases, there was a span of 15 bases. The CDR3 sequence: CASSLDRRGPSSYNEQFF. The CDR3 region has the DNA TGTGCCAGCAGCTTAGATCGTAGGGGTCCCAGCTCCTACAATGAGCAGTTCTTC.

This clonotype has just a few counts. The gene calls are TRBV27 and TRBJ2-2, with 7 bases identical to TRBD1. CDR1 is MNHEY, CDR2 SMNVEV, per germline (reference sequence). V shed 2 bases and J 7 bases; nucleotides not matched to a gene: 4. The CDR3 sequence is 14 residues long. The CDR3 DNA reads as TGTGCCAGCAGTTTAGAGGGGGCTGGCGGGGAGCTGTTTTTT. Protein product: CASSLEGAGGELFF.

This clonotype was recorded at least ten times. The genes are TRBV5-1 and TRBJ2-2; D is unresolved. This CDR3 region has 14 residues. Trimming removed 1 base from V and 7 bases from J, with 11 bases in between. Germline-derived CDR1 and CDR2 are SGHRS and YFSETQ. The CDR3 sequence is CASSLSPLVGELFF. The CDR3 DNA is TGCGCCAGCAGCTTGTCCCCCCTAGTCGGGGAGCTGTTTTTT.

This clonotype was counted many times. This chain joins TRBV20-1 and TRBJ2-5, with TRBD2 as a possible D gene (5 bases). The CDR3 spans 14 residues. Per germline, CDR1 DFQATT and CDR2 SNEGSKA (reference sequence). Trimming stripped 6 bases from V and 1 base from J, with 15 bases between. In DNA form, the CDR3 reads TGCAGTGCCCTAGATTGGCGGGTCCAAGAGACCCAGTACTTC. Encoded protein: CSALDWRVQETQYF.

The genes are TRBV14 and TRBJ2-7; D may be TRBD2 (6 bases). The CDR3 spans 15 residues. V was cut by 1 base and J by 0 bases, with 10 bases left in between. Germline CDR1 reads SGHDN; CDR2 reads FVKESK. For the CDR3, the DNA is TGTGCCAGCAGCCAAGTCTGGCGGGACTCCTACGAGCAGTACTTC. This translates into CASSQVWRDSYEQYF.

The chain combines TRBV28 with TRBJ2-5; 8 nucleotides match TRBD1. Germline V gene lookup returns CDR1 MDHEN and CDR2 SYDVKM. Trimming took 7 bases from V and 2 from J; bases not matched to a gene: 6. The CDR3 loop spans 14 amino acids. The CDR3 loop reads CASTLDRAQETQYF. CDR3 coding DNA: TGTGCCAGCACCTTGGACAGGGCACAAGAGACCCAGTACTTC.

This clonotype was counted a few times. The rearrangement links TRBV11-2 to TRBJ2-1; 11 bases map to TRBD2. The CDR3 length is 15 residues. Per germline, CDR1 SGHAT and CDR2 FQNNGV. The ends lost 7 bases at V and 9 bases at J; junction bases unmatched: 11. The CDR3 spells CASTPMLAGGPEQFF. CDR3 coding DNA: TGTGCCAGCACCCCCATGCTAGCGGGAGGACCTGAGCAGTTCTTC.

This clonotype was found many times. The rearrangement uses TRBV7-9 and TRBJ1-4; 9 nucleotides line up with TRBD1. From germline, CDR1 is SEHNR and CDR2 FQNEAQ (reference sequence). The V and J ends lost 5 bases and 5 bases, in that order; junction bases with no gene match: 6. The CDR3 is made up of 15 amino acids. The CDR3 here is CASSRQTGGNEKLFF. The CDR3 nucleotides are TGTGCCAGCAGCCGCCAGACAGGGGGAAATGAAAAACTGTTTTTT.

The genes are TRBV10-3 and TRBJ2-4, with a tentative D call TRBD1 (6 bases). Germline V lookup: CDR1 ENHRY, CDR2 SYGVKD. V was clipped by 6 bases and J by 1 base, with 10 bases between them. The CDR3 is 14 residues long. CDR3 loop: CAIRPDRAKNIQYF. CDR3 in DNA: TGTGCCATCAGACCCGACAGGGCCAAAAACATTCAGTACTTC.

V is TRBV4-1 and J is TRBJ1-2, with TRBD1 identical over 11 bases. Trimming removed 6 bases from V and 7 bases from J; junction bases left unmatched: 7. The CDR3 is 14 residues long. Germline V gene data show CDR1 as MGHRA and CDR2 as YSYEKL. Here the CDR3 DNA reads TGCGCCAGCAGAGGGACAGGGGGTCAGGGTGGCTACACCTTC. Protein product: CASRGTGGQGGYTF.

This clonotype showed up just a few times. The V gene is TRBV19, the J gene TRBJ1-5, with a tentative D call TRBD1 (5 bases). This CDR3 region has 14 residues. Germline lookup yields CDR1 LNHDA and CDR2 SQIVND (reference sequence). V was cut by 2 bases and J by 6 bases, with 11 bases left in between. CDR3 sequence: CASSITAGPQPQHF. DNA for the CDR3: TGTGCCAGTAGTATAACGGCAGGGCCTCAGCCCCAGCATTTT.

This clonotype was detected many times. The CDR3 spells CASLPGTSNNEQFF. CDR3 DNA: TGCGCCAGCCTACCCGGAACGTCGAACAATGAGCAGTTCTTC. This chain connects TRBV5-1 to TRBJ2-1; D is unresolved. This CDR3 is built from 14 residues. Germline V gives CDR1 SGHRS, CDR2 YFSETQ. Trimming pared 7 bases from V and 5 bases from J, leaving 16 bases between.

This clonotype was recorded many times. The rearrangement joins TRBV30 to TRBJ2-7, with TRBD2 identical over 8 bases. Germline trimming cut 5 bases from V and 7 bases from J; bases unmatched to any gene: 13. Per the germline V gene, CDR1 is GTSNPN and CDR2 is SVGIG (reference sequence). This CDR3 has 14 amino acids. In DNA form, the CDR3 reads TGTGCCTGGTACACGACCTGCGGGAGGTGTGAGCAGTACTTC. Encoded protein: CAWYTTCGRCEQYF.

This clonotype has more than one count but fewer than ten. The rearrangement links TRBV20-1 to TRBJ1-1; unclear D gene. Trimming left V 0 bases short and J 9 bases short, with 14 bases between. Germline V CDR1 and CDR2: DFQATT, SNEGSKA (reference sequence). This CDR3 comprises 13 residues. This CDR3 reads CSARDRSAKKAFF. DNA of the CDR3: TGCAGTGCTAGAGATCGATCAGCGAAGAAAGCTTTCTTT.

There are a few counts of this clonotype. The CDR3 loop is CATRTGGTEAFF. The CDR3 nucleotides are TGTGCCACTAGGACAGGGGGCACTGAAGCTTTCTTT. The V call is TRBV19, the J call TRBJ1-1, with 10 bases identical to TRBD1. V gave up 10 bases and J gave up 4 bases; unmatched junction bases: 3. CDR3 length equals 12 residues. CDR1 LNHDA and CDR2 SQIVND come from the germline V gene (reference sequence). Based on the CDR3 plus reference TRBV19 and TRBJ1-1, the full variable domain is DGGITQSPKYLFRKEGQNVTLSCEQNLNHDAMYWYRQDPGQGLRLIYYSQIVNDFQKGDIAEGYSVSREKKESFPLTVTSAQKNPTAFYLCATRTGGTEAFFGQGTRLTVV.

V usage is TRBV19 and J usage is TRBJ1-1, with TRBD1 matching over 8 bases. The V segment lost 6 bases and the J segment 5 bases; nucleotides outside the gene matches: 8. The CDR3 is 14 amino acids. Germline lookup yields CDR1 LNHDA and CDR2 SQIVND (reference sequence). The DNA for the CDR3 is TGTGCCAGTAGCAATAGACAGGGGTGGACTGAAGCTTTCTTT. It translates to CASSNRQGWTEAFF. The whole variable domain, filled in from reference TRBV19 and TRBJ1-1, reads DGGITQSPKYLFRKEGQNVTLSCEQNLNHDAMYWYRQDPGQGLRLIYYSQIVNDFQKGDIAEGYSVSREKKESFPLTVTSAQKNPTAFYLCASSNRQGWTEAFFGQGTRLTVV.

This clonotype was recorded at least ten times. The V gene is TRBV20-1, the J gene TRBJ2-3; TRBD2 matches 8 bases. V was pared by 6 bases and J by 1 base, with 18 bases of the junction left unmatched. The CDR3 length is 18 residues. Per germline, CDR1 DFQATT and CDR2 SNEGSKA (reference sequence). The CDR3 DNA follows: TGCAGTGCGATACACCCCGTTTGGCGGGAGGACCGCACAGATACGCAGTATTTT. Its translation: CSAIHPVWREDRTDTQYF.

The rearrangement joins TRBV11-2 to TRBJ2-4; D might be TRBD1 (6 bases). The germline V gene has CDR1 SGHAT and CDR2 FQNNGV. The CDR3 contains 14 residues. Trimming cost V 6 bases and J 5 bases, with 14 bases left between them. This chain's CDR3 is CASSIQGIENIQYF. The CDR3 DNA reads as TGTGCCAGCAGTATCCAGGGGATTGAAAACATTCAGTACTTC.

This clonotype was detected ten times or more. The chain carries TRBV27 and TRBJ2-7, with D possibly TRBD1 on 5 matching bases. V lost 0 bases and J 6 bases, leaving 6 bases between the germline ends. The V gene's germline CDR1 is MNHEY and CDR2 SMNVEV (reference sequence). The CDR3 sequence is 12 residues long. Here the CDR3 DNA reads TGTGCCAGCAGTTTATCTCAGGGCGAGCAGTACTTC. This translates into CASSLSQGEQYF.

With regard to this clonotype: A much larger clone differs by one base, so this may be a read error. The rearrangement links TRBV3-1 to TRBJ2-5; 9 nucleotides agree with TRBD1. CDR1 is LGHDT and CDR2 is YNNKEL in the germline V gene (reference sequence). The CDR3 loop spans 15 amino acids. With 4 bases clipped from V and 0 bases from J, the junction kept 3 bases outside the gene matches. CDR3 in DNA: TGTGCCAGCAGCCCCCGGGACAGGGACCAAGAGACCCAGTACTTC. The encoded protein is CASSPRDRDQETQYF.

A word on this clonotype: It may be a read error: a sequence one base away is much more abundant. Because it lacks the conserved phenylalanine or tryptophan at the end, this CDR3 is likely a read error. This chain uses TRBV11-3 with TRBJ2-7; unclear D gene. The V gene lost 4 bases and the J gene lost 2 bases, with 12 bases spanning the gap. CDR1 SGHNT and CDR2 YENEEA come from the germline V gene. The CDR3 is made up of 14 amino acids. The CDR3 DNA follows: TGTGCCAGCAGCTCCCGACCTTCCCCCTACGAGCAGTACCTC. Translation gives CASSSRPSPYEQYL.

The chain carries TRBV11-2 and TRBJ2-2; perhaps TRBD2 as D (6 bases). Trimming shortened V by 1 base and J by 7 bases, and 10 bases separated the two germline ends. The length of the CDR3 is 14 residues. Germline CDR1 reads SGHAT; CDR2 reads FQNNGV. The CDR3 protein is CASSLVEGIGELFF. CDR3 coding DNA: TGTGCCAGCAGCTTAGTGGAGGGGATCGGGGAGCTGTTTTTT.

The rearrangement links TRBV29-1 to TRBJ1-5, with TRBD1 matching over 9 bases. The germline V gene encodes CDR1 SQVTM and CDR2 ANQGSEA. Germline trimming cut 8 bases from V and 1 base from J; bases unmatched to any gene: 12. CDR3 length: 16 amino acids. CDR3: CSPGGNRGLSNQPQHF. The CDR3 DNA is TGCAGCCCTGGGGGGAACAGGGGGCTAAGCAATCAGCCCCAGCATTTT.

At least ten counts were recorded for this clonotype. This chain uses TRBV27 with TRBJ2-1, with 12 bases that match TRBD2. Germline lookup yields CDR1 MNHEY and CDR2 SMNVEV (reference sequence). J gave up 7 bases and V 3 bases, and 10 bases lay outside the gene matches. CDR3 length: 17 amino acids. The CDR3: CASSFGQASGRGNEQFF. For the CDR3, the DNA is TGTGCCAGCAGTTTTGGACAGGCTAGCGGGAGGGGAAATGAGCAGTTCTTC.

At least ten counts were recorded for this clonotype. The chain uses TRBV5-6 and TRBJ1-2; 10 nucleotides match TRBD1. The CDR3 is 16 residues long. V shed 5 bases, J shed 4 bases, and the junction held 11 bases outside the gene matches. Germline V CDR1 and CDR2: SGHDT, YYEEEE. CDR3 protein: CASSYRQGAEVYGYTF. As DNA, the CDR3 is TGTGCCAGCAGTTACAGACAGGGGGCTGAAGTCTATGGCTACACCTTC. Looking up the rest from reference TRBV5-6 and TRBJ1-2 gives the full variable domain: DAGVTQSPTHLIKTRGQQVTLRCSPKSGHDTVSWYQQALGQGPQFIFQYYEEEERQRGNFPDRFSGHQFPNYSSELNVNALLLGDSALYLCASSYRQGAEVYGYTFGSGTRLTVV.

This clonotype occurred many times. The chain uses TRBV30 and TRBJ1-5; no reliable D call. CDR1 is GTSNPN, CDR2 SVGIG, per germline (reference sequence). Trimming left V 0 bases short and J 2 bases short, with 8 bases between. There are 14 residues in the CDR3. The CDR3 DNA reads as TGTGCCTGGAGTGTCTCCCCGGGCAATCAGCCCCAGCATTTT. Protein product: CAWSVSPGNQPQHF.

This clonotype was counted a single time. The chain employs TRBV27 and TRBJ2-5, with D perhaps matching TRBD1 (5 bases). Germline V CDR1 and CDR2: MNHEY, SMNVEV (reference sequence). The CDR3 has 15 residues. The germline V and J ends were trimmed by 5 bases and 4 bases, with 17 bases remaining between them. The CDR3 sequence: CASSPQGWLGETQYF. In DNA form, the CDR3 reads TGTGCCAGCAGTCCCCAGGGTTGGTTGGGAGAGACCCAGTACTTC.